The 13 T cell receptor beta chains listed next were all sequenced from one sample in a study of blood T cell repertoires in COVID-19. The method was immunoSEQ multiplex PCR; TCRdb's version includes in-frame clones alone and lacks a portion of them. The profile covers around 200,000 clones, with over 75% appearing a single time and about 3% taken by the ten largest. Sequencing was done on a sample of peripheral blood. All receptors come from an elderly woman with active or convalescent COVID-19.

This clone has just one count. CDR3: CASSAGLAGSTSSTDTQYF. CDR3 in DNA: TGTGCCAGCAGTGCGGGACTAGCGGGGAGTACCTCTAGCACAGATACGCAGTATTTT. The chain has TRBV2 and TRBJ2-3, with TRBD2 matching 13 bases. Germline V lookup: CDR1 SNHLY, CDR2 FYNNEI. This CDR3 contains 19 residues. The junction had 10 bases not matched to a gene; V was cut back by 4 bases and J by 0 bases. The full variable domain, rest sourced from reference TRBV2 and TRBJ2-3, is EPEVTQTPSHQVTQMGQEVILRCVPISNHLYFYWYRQILGQKVEFLVSFYNNEISEKSEIFDDQFSVERPDGSNFTLKIRSTKLEDSAMYFCASSAGLAGSTSSTDTQYFGPGTRLTVL.

The chain employs TRBV4-2 and TRBJ2-7, with D possibly being TRBD2 (5 bases). The ends were cut back, 0 bases at V and 0 bases at J, with 12 bases in the middle. The CDR3 is 16 amino acids. From germline, CDR1 is LGHNA and CDR2 YNFKEQ. The CDR3 is CASSQDSPGSSYEQYF. The CDR3, as DNA: TGTGCCAGCAGCCAAGATAGTCCGGGATCCTCCTACGAGCAGTACTTC.

This chain connects TRBV9 to TRBJ1-3; 11 bases align to TRBD1. With V trimmed by 4 bases and J by 1 base, 7 bases remained unmatched. Germline V gene sequence: CDR1 SGDLS, CDR2 YYNGEE. The length of the CDR3 is 17 residues. CDR3 loop: CASSQGTGGNSGNTIYF. In DNA form, the CDR3 reads TGTGCCAGCAGCCAAGGGACAGGGGGAAATTCTGGAAACACCATATATTTT. Supplemented by reference TRBV9 and TRBJ1-3, the full variable domain reads DSGVTQTPKHLITATGQRVTLRCSPRSGDLSVYWYQQSLDQGLQFLIQYYNGEERAKGNILERFSAQQFPDLHSELNLSSLELGDSALYFCASSQGTGGNSGNTIYFGEGSWLTVV.

The chain combines TRBV6-5 with TRBJ2-7, with 8 bases fitting TRBD1. V trimming: 7 bases; J trimming: 5 bases; junction bases outside the gene matches: 10. Germline V CDR1 and CDR2: MNHEY, SVGAGI. The CDR3 extends over 14 amino acids. DNA for the CDR3: TGTGCCAGCAACCGACAGGGGCGCCTCAACGAGCAGTACTTC. Translated: CASNRQGRLNEQYF.

This rearrangement joins TRBV19 to TRBJ2-1; TRBD2 matches at 7 bases. Trimming at V came to 6 bases and at J to 6 bases, leaving 2 bases not matched to a gene. Germline V gives CDR1 LNHDA, CDR2 SQIVND (reference sequence). The CDR3 covers 12 residues. In DNA form, the CDR3 reads TGTGCCAGTAGGTCTAGCGGCAATGAGCAGTTCTTC. It encodes CASRSSGNEQFF.

This clone has a single count. This chain uses TRBV5-6 with TRBJ2-7; weak D call: TRBD2 (5 bases). Germline assignment: CDR1 SGHDT and CDR2 YYEEEE. Trimming removed 4 bases from V and 3 bases from J, with 17 bases in between. The CDR3 is 15 residues long. CDR3 protein: CASSQFQAGLYEQYF. CDR3 DNA: TGTGCCAGCAGCCAATTCCAGGCCGGACTCTACGAGCAGTACTTC.

This clone came up once. The chain has TRBV6-5 and TRBJ1-2; 9 bases fit TRBD1. The junction had 6 bases not matched to a gene; V was cut back by 5 bases and J by 5 bases. The CDR3 has 14 amino acids. CDR1 is MNHEY and CDR2 is SVGAGI in the germline V gene. CDR3 sequence: CASSPTDRGYGYTF. The CDR3 DNA sequence: TGTGCCAGCAGTCCGACCGACAGGGGGTATGGCTACACCTTC.

The chain employs TRBV18 and TRBJ1-2; D not resolved. V was shortened by 0 bases and J by 3 bases, with 14 bases between the two germline ends. CDR1 is KGHSH, CDR2 LQKENI, per germline. The CDR3 is 16 residues long. The CDR3, as DNA: TGTGCCAGCTCACCACCGCAAGGAGGATGGGACTATGGCTACACCTTC. As protein: CASSPPQGGWDYGYTF.

The V gene is TRBV3-1 (or the pseudogene TRBV3-2), the J gene TRBJ2-3; unclear D gene. The V end was cut by 1 base, the J end by 6 bases, with 5 bases between. This CDR3 is 12 amino acids long. The germline gives CDR1 LGHDT, CDR2 YNNKEL (reference sequence). CDR3 bases: TGTGCCAGCAGCCAAGTCCGGGATACGCAGTATTTT. The encoded protein is CASSQVRDTQYF.

V gene TRBV5-4 combines with J gene TRBJ2-5, with a weak D call TRBD1 (5 bases). Looked up from germline, CDR1 is SGHNT and CDR2 is YYREEE (reference sequence). V was cut by 0 bases and J by 4 bases, with 13 bases left in between. The CDR3 is made up of 15 amino acids. CDR3 nucleotide sequence: TGTGCCAGCAGCTTGGCAGGGCCCCTCGGAGAGACCCAGTACTTC. Its translation: CASSLAGPLGETQYF.

The CDR3 nucleotides are TGTGCCATCAATCCGACCACAGGGACAGGCTACACCTTC. Translated, it gives CAINPTTGTGYTF. The genes are TRBV10-3 and TRBJ1-2; a possible D gene is TRBD1 (6 bases). There are 13 residues in the CDR3. V was pared by 7 bases and J by 8 bases, with 17 bases between. Germline CDR1 and CDR2: ENHRY and SYGVKD.

This chain joins TRBV2 and TRBJ1-2; D call uncertain. The germline V gene has CDR1 SNHLY and CDR2 FYNNEI. This CDR3 comprises 16 residues. The V end lost 5 bases, the J end lost 4 bases, and 20 bases lay between the germline ends. CDR3 DNA: TGTGCCAGCAGTATTAAGCCAGAACCCTCGGGCTATGGCTACACCTTC. Translating it yields CASSIKPEPSGYGYTF.

This chain connects TRBV15 to TRBJ2-3; D is uncertain. V was shortened by 0 bases and J by 5 bases, with 3 bases between the two germline ends. In germline, CDR1 is LNHNV, CDR2 YYDKDF (reference sequence). The CDR3 consists of 12 residues. The CDR3: CATSRDRDTQYF. CDR3 bases: TGTGCCACCAGCAGAGACCGAGATACGCAGTATTTT.